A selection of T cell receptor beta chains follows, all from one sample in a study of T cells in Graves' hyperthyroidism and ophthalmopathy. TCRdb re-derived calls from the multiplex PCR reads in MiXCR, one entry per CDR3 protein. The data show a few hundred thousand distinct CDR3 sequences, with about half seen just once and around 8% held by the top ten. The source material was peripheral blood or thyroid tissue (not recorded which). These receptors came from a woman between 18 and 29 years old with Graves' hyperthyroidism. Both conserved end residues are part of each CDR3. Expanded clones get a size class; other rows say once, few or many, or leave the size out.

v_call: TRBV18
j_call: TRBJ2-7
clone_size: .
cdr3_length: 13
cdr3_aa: CASSPRVGYEQHF

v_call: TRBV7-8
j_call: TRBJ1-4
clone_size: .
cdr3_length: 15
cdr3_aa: CASSVRTATNEKLFF

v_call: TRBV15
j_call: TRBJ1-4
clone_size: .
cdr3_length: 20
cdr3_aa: CATSRYGTSGDTQYFEKLFF

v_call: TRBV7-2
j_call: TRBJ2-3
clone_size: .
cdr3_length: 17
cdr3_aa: CASSPRVRGPGTDTQYF

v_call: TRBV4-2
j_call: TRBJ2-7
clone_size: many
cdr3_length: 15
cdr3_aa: CASSQVSSGLYEQYF

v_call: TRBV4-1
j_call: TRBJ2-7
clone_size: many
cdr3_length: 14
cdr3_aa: CASSHGSGGYEQYF

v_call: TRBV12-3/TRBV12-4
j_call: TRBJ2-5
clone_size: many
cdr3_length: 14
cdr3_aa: CASSPGRGRETQYF

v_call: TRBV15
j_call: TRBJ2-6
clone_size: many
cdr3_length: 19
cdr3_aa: CATSRGHRGKSSGANVLTF

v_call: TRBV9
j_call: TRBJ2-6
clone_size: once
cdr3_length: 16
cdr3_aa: CASSAGQGSGANVLTF

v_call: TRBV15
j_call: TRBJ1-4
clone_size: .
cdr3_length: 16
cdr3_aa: CATSSSSGAGSEKLFF

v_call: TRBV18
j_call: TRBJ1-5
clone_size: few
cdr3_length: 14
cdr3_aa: CASSSGTVDQPQHF

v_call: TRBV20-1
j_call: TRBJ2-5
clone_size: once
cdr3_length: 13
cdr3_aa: CSGGTSTLETQYF

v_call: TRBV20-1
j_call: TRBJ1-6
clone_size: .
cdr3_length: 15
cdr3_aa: CSARGQYQSGSPLHF

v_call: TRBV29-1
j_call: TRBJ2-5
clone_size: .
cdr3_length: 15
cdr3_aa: CSVEDPNRGQETQYF

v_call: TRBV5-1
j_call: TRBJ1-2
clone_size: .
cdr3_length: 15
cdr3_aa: CASSPGAGTGLGYTF

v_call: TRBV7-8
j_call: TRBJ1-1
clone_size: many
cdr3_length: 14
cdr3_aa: CASSDRELNTEAFF

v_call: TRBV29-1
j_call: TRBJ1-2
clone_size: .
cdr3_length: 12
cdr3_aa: CSVYGQGYGYTF

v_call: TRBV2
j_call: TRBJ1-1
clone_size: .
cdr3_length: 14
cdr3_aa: CASSTRQLSTEAFF

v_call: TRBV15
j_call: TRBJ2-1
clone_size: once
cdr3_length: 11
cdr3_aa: CATILMNEQFF

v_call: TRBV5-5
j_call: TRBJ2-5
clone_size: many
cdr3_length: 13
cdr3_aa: CASSFRGEKTQYF

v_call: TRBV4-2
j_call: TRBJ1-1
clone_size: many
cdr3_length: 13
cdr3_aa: CASSQGGDSEAFF

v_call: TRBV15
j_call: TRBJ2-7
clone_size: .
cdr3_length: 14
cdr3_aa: CATSRGTEPYEQYF

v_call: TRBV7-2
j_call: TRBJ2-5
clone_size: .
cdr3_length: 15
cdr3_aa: CASSQGTGVGETQYF

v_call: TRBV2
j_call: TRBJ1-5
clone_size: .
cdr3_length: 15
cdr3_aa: CASRGLAGHQETQHF

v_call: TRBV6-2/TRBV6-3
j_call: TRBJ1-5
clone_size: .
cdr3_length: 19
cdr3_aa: CASSYSLWTSDESNQPQHF

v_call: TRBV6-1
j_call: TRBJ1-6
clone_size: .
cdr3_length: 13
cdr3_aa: CASSGQESSPLHF

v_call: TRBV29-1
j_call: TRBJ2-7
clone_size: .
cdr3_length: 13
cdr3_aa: CSVTSGISGEQYF

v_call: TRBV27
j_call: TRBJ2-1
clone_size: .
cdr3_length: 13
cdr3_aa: CASRPREYNEQFF

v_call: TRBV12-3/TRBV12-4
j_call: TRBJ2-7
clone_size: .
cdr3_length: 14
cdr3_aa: CASRPGQVSYEQYF

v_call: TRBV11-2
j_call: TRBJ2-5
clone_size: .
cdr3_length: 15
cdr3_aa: CASSFTSGRKETQYF

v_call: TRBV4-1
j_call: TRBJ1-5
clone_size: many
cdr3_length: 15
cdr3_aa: CASSRGGPGEQPQHF

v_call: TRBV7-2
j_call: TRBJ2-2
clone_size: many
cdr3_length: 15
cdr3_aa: CASSLVGAHTGELFF

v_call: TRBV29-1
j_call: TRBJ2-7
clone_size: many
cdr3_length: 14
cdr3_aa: CSVAPGLAGGEQYF

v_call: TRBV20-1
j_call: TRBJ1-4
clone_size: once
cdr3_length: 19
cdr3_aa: CSARDGTSGRATTNEKLFF

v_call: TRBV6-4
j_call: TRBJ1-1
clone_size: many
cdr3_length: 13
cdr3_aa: CASSDSGGTEAFF

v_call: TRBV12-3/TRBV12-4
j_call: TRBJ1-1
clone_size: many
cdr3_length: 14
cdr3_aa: CASTYQGVGAEAFF

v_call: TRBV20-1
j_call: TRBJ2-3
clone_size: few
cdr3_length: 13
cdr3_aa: CSASPGRGDTQYF

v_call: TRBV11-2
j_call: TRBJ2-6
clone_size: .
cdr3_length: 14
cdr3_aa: CASRRGQGANVLTF

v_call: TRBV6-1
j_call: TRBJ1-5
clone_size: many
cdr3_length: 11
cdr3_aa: CAEGRNQPQHF

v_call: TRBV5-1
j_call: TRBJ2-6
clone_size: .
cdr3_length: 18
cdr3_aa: CASSSRPPQQAGANVLTF

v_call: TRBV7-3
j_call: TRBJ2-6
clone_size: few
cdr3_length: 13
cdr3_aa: CASSLGQGASEAF

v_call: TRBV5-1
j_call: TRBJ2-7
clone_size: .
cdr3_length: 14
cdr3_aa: CASGLAGLSYEQYF

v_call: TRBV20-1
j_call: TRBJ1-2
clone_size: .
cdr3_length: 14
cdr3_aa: CSASGTSGNYGYTF

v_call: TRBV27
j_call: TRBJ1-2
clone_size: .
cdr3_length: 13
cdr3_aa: CASSLSVYYGYTF

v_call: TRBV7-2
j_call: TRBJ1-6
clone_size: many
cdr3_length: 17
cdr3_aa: CASSLAGPGTVNSPLHF

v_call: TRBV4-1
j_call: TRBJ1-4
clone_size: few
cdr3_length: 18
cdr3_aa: CASSQGWGTGGSNEKLFF